This entry features one T cell receptor (beta chain) sequence. Its antigen is not known. CDR3 length: 12 residues. Trimming stripped 2 bases from V and 8 bases from J, with 7 bases between. The germline CDR1 and CDR2 sequences are KGHSH and LQKENI. The data were produced by immunoSEQ multiplex PCR, yet TCRdb's version contains in-frame clones alone and is incomplete. The sample yields some 130,000 clones, about 92% seen once. These data originate in a study of graft-versus-host responses after intestinal transplantation. Study-level information: Every recipient had anti-thymocyte globulin induction and 2 to 4 years of tacrolimus plus steroids. Findings and limits, study-wide: There was an association between peak levels of circulating GvH clones and early post-transplant HvG declines.

The rearrangement uses TRBV18 and TRBJ1-5; D remains unclear. The sequenced sample was unstimulated CD4+ T cells sorted from spleen or lymph node cells, obtained before intestinal transplant. The source is a human donor who received an intestinal transplant. CDR3 loop: CASSPVGEPQHF. CDR3 DNA: TGTGCCAGCTCACCAGTTGGGGAGCCCCAGCATTTT.